Sequencing of this T cell receptor beta chain was carried out in a study of cytomegalovirus exposure and HLA in healthy donors. Primers: 60 Vbeta forward and 13 Jbeta reverse. Produced via immunoSEQ multiplex PCR; TCRdb's table is partial and in-frame only. Of some 200,000 clones in the sample, roughly four fifths were seen once. This CDR3 spans 13 amino acids. V was clipped by 8 bases and J by 5 bases; unmatched bases: 8. The germline CDR1 and CDR2 sequences are MNHEY and SVGAGI. What was sequenced was PBMCs. The receptor was isolated from a woman in her twenties or thirties in good health and CMV-seropositive. This sequence joins TRBV6-5 and TRBJ1-1, with 7 bases lining up with TRBD1. Here the CDR3 DNA reads TGTGCCAGCCTGACGACAGGGACAACTGAAGCTTTCTTT. Residues: CASLTTGTTEAFF.